The 27 T cell receptor beta chains given below trace back to one sample, sequenced in a study of blood T cell repertoires in COVID-19. Assay used: immunoSEQ multiplex PCR; TCRdb lists only in-frame clones, some missing. The sample lists about 36,000 clones; more than 70% were seen once. Sequenced input: peripheral blood. Receptor source: a man aged 55 to 70 with acute or convalescent COVID-19.

CDR3 coding DNA: TGTGCCAGCAGCGACGATCCATACAGGGAGGGCTATGGCTACACCTTC. Translation gives CASSDDPYREGYGYTF. The genes are TRBV7-2 and TRBJ1-2, with D maybe TRBD1 (6 bases). CDR1 and CDR2 from the germline V gene are SGHTA and FQGNSA. The length of the CDR3 is 16 residues. The germline V and J ends were trimmed by 5 bases and 4 bases, with 20 bases remaining between them.

The V gene is TRBV11-2, the J gene TRBJ2-1, with D possibly matching TRBD2 (7 bases). The germline gives CDR1 SGHAT, CDR2 FQNNGV. The CDR3 sequence is 14 residues long. Between the trimmed V and J ends, which lost 5 bases and 5 bases, there was a span of 13 bases. The CDR3 here is CASSAAGGHNEQFF. The CDR3 nucleotides read TGTGCCAGCAGCGCCGCCGGGGGGCACAATGAGCAGTTCTTC. Full variable domain (rest looked up from reference TRBV11-2 and TRBJ2-1): EAGVAQSPRYKIIEKRQSVAFWCNPISGHATLYWYQQILGQGPKLLIQFQNNGVVDDSQLPKDRFSAERLKGVDSTLKIQPAKLEDSAVYLCASSAAGGHNEQFFGPGTRLTVL.

The genes are TRBV6-5 and TRBJ1-4, with 8 bases matching TRBD1. The CDR3 runs to 14 residues. Trimming cost V 6 bases and J 7 bases; bases outside gene matches: 7. Germline loops: CDR1 MNHEY, CDR2 SVGAGI. CDR3 in amino acids: CASSDRGWGEKLFF. For the CDR3, the DNA is TGTGCCAGCAGCGACAGGGGCTGGGGTGAAAAACTGTTTTTT.

The V and J genes are TRBV11-2 and TRBJ2-1, with 10 bases identical to TRBD2. Trimming took 1 base from V and 4 from J; bases not matched to a gene: 7. This CDR3 contains 17 residues. The germline CDR1 and CDR2 sequences are SGHAT and FQNNGV. In DNA, the CDR3 is TGTGCCAGCAGCTTAGCTCTAGCGGGAGTATCTTACAATGAGCAGTTCTTC. Amino acid sequence: CASSLALAGVSYNEQFF.

The chain uses TRBV24-1 and TRBJ1-4; D is perhaps TRBD1 (5 bases). CDR1 is KGHDR, CDR2 SFDVKD, per germline. This CDR3 has 15 residues. V dropped 1 base and J dropped 6 bases, with 11 bases sitting between them. The DNA for the CDR3 is TGTGCCACCAGTGATTTTATCGTAGGGGATGAAAAACTGTTTTTT. Residues: CATSDFIVGDEKLFF.

The J gene is TRBJ1-1, the V gene TRBV24-1; TRBD1 matches 8 bases. CDR3 length: 15 residues. Germline V gives CDR1 KGHDR, CDR2 SFDVKD. V lost 9 bases and J lost 2; bases outside the gene matches: 10. The CDR3 DNA is TGTGCCACCCGAAAAGGACAGGGAACTAACACTGAAGCTTTCTTT. Residues: CATRKGQGTNTEAFF.

The chain employs TRBV24-1 and TRBJ2-5, with 8 bases aligning to TRBD2. CDR1 and CDR2 from the germline V gene are KGHDR and SFDVKD. CDR3 length: 18 amino acids. J was trimmed by 4 bases and V by 3 bases; bases with no gene match: 15. CDR3 region: CATSDPGLGASQGETQYF. CDR3 bases: TGTGCCACCAGTGATCCGGGACTAGGTGCCTCGCAGGGAGAGACCCAGTACTTC.

This chain joins TRBV10-2 and TRBJ2-2; no definite D call. From germline, CDR1 is WSHSY and CDR2 SAAADI. Trimming stripped 5 bases from V and 2 bases from J, with 9 bases between. The CDR3 length is 14 residues. The CDR3 DNA follows: TGCGCCAGCAGTTGGTCAGTAAACACCGGGGAGCTGTTTTTT. Amino acids: CASSWSVNTGELFF.

The chain has TRBV2 and TRBJ2-7; 7 bases are a match to TRBD2. The V segment lost 7 bases and the J segment 5 bases; nucleotides outside the gene matches: 8. The germline gives CDR1 SNHLY, CDR2 FYNNEI. The length of the CDR3 is 13 residues. The CDR3 DNA follows: TGTGCCAGCAAGTTCAGCGGGACCAACGAGCAGTACTTC. Amino acids: CASKFSGTNEQYF.

The rearrangement joins TRBV9 to TRBJ2-5; D possibly corresponds to TRBD2 (6 bases). Trimming pared 0 bases from V and 3 bases from J, leaving 6 bases between. This CDR3 region has 13 residues. Germline values: CDR1 SGDLS, CDR2 YYNGEE. DNA of the CDR3: TGTGCCAGCAGCGTAGGGGAGGAAGAGACCCAGTACTTC. Translation: CASSVGEEETQYF.

This clone has a handful of counts. The chain combines TRBV27 with TRBJ2-5, with TRBD2 matching over 7 bases. Germline V gives CDR1 MNHEY, CDR2 SMNVEV (reference sequence). The CDR3 runs 14 residues. The V segment lost 8 bases and the J segment 5 bases; nucleotides outside the gene matches: 11. In DNA, the CDR3 is TGTGCCAGCGGAATATCCGGACTAGTCGAGACCCAGTACTTC. It specifies CASGISGLVETQYF.

The CDR3, as DNA: TGTGCCAGTAATAGTGGACATAGCAATCAGCCCCAGCATTTT. It codes for CASNSGHSNQPQHF. The chain has TRBV19 and TRBJ1-5; D is perhaps TRBD1 (5 bases). The CDR3 loop spans 14 amino acids. The germline V gene encodes CDR1 LNHDA and CDR2 SQIVND (reference sequence). V shed 7 bases and J shed 0 bases, with 10 bases lying between them.

The chain carries TRBV10-1 and TRBJ2-7, with 7 bases that match TRBD2. The trim removed 6 bases at V and 0 bases at J, leaving 5 bases unmatched. The CDR3 consists of 14 residues. Germline CDR1 reads WNHNN; CDR2 reads SYGVQD (reference sequence). The CDR3 DNA reads as TGCGCCAGCAGCGCAAGCGGGGACTCCTACGAGCAGTACTTC. It is translated as CASSASGDSYEQYF.

The chain is built from TRBV11-3 and TRBJ2-1; TRBD2 matches 11 bases. Trimming took 2 bases from V and 7 from J; bases not matched to a gene: 7. CDR3 length: 16 amino acids. Germline assignment: CDR1 SGHNT and CDR2 YENEEA. The CDR3 region is CASSLLTSGSINEQFF. The CDR3 DNA reads TGTGCCAGCAGCTTATTAACTAGCGGGAGTATTAATGAGCAGTTCTTC. Complete variable domain (other parts from reference TRBV11-3 and TRBJ2-1): EAGVVQSPRYKIIEKKQPVAFWCNPISGHNTLYWYLQNLGQGPELLIRYENEEAVDDSQLPKDRFSAERLKGVDSTLKIQPAELGDSAVYLCASSLLTSGSINEQFFGPGTRLTVL.

J is TRBJ2-7 and V is TRBV20-1; D remains ambiguous. The CDR3 is made up of 10 amino acids. V was trimmed by 5 bases and J by 3 bases, leaving 5 bases between them. CDR1 and CDR2 from the germline V gene are DFQATT and SNEGSKA (reference sequence). The CDR3 spells CSAPNYEQYF. As DNA, the CDR3 is TGCAGTGCTCCTAACTACGAGCAGTACTTC.

In its sample, this clone was seen once. J is TRBJ1-1 and V is TRBV11-3; 7 bases are a match to TRBD1. The CDR3 consists of 16 residues. V lost 1 base to trimming and J lost 5 bases; unmatched junction nucleotides: 10. The germline V gene has CDR1 SGHNT and CDR2 YENEEA. The DNA of the CDR3 is TGTGCCAGCAGCTTAGTATCAGGGGGTATGGGAACTGAAGCTTTCTTT. This gives the protein CASSLVSGGMGTEAFF.

The V call is TRBV7-2, the J call TRBJ2-1, with a weak D call TRBD1 (5 bases). Looked up from germline, CDR1 is SGHTA and CDR2 is FQGNSA. This CDR3 is built from 13 residues. Trimming shortened V by 4 bases and J by 4 bases, and 8 bases separated the two germline ends. The CDR3 reads CASSSRDYNEQFF. The CDR3, as DNA: TGTGCCAGCAGCTCCAGGGATTACAATGAGCAGTTCTTC.

The chain recombines TRBV6-1 with TRBJ2-7; 11 nucleotides line up with TRBD2. The CDR3 sequence is 19 residues long. Losses at the gene ends were 4 bases for V and 1 base for J; bases not matched to a gene: 15. The germline V gene has CDR1 MNHNS and CDR2 SASEGT. The CDR3 loop reads CASSVSGPLAGGSSYEQYF. The CDR3 DNA is TGTGCCAGCAGTGTTTCAGGGCCGCTAGCGGGAGGCTCTTCCTACGAGCAGTACTTC.

The J gene is TRBJ2-2, the V gene TRBV19; D gene ambiguous. This CDR3 has 14 residues. Deletions cut 6 bases from V and 1 base from J, with 9 bases between. CDR1 is LNHDA, CDR2 SQIVND, per germline (reference sequence). In DNA form, the CDR3 reads TGTGCCAGTAGAGACCCGGGGAACACCGGGGAGCTGTTTTTT. Its translation: CASRDPGNTGELFF.

V gene TRBV5-4 combines with J gene TRBJ1-2; TRBD1 aligns across 7 bases. Germline V gene data show CDR1 as SGHNT and CDR2 as YYREEE (reference sequence). The CDR3 runs to 15 residues. The V gene end was trimmed by 4 bases and the J gene end by 5 bases; junction bases not matched to a gene: 11. In nucleotides, the CDR3 is TGTGCCAGCAGCCGTGACTCAGGGGGGAGATATGGCTACACCTTC. Translated, it gives CASSRDSGGRYGYTF.

This sequence joins TRBV5-6 and TRBJ2-7; D is possibly TRBD2 (5 bases). This CDR3 is built from 15 residues. Trimming cost V 1 base and J 5 bases, with 16 bases left between them. Germline V gene data show CDR1 as SGHDT and CDR2 as YYEEEE. CDR3 amino acids: CASSLRSRGIDEQYF. The CDR3 region has the DNA TGTGCCAGCAGCTTGAGGTCTAGAGGGATTGACGAGCAGTACTTC.

The chain combines TRBV11-2 with TRBJ2-1; D is unclear. V shed 5 bases and J shed 5 bases, with 7 bases lying between them. This CDR3 comprises 12 residues. Germline assignment: CDR1 SGHAT and CDR2 FQNNGV. The DNA for the CDR3 is TGTGCCAGCAGCAGAGGCCACAATGAGCAGTTCTTC. Encoded protein: CASSRGHNEQFF.

This chain connects TRBV19 to TRBJ1-2; TRBD1 matches at 11 bases. V lost 6 bases, J lost 4 bases, and 4 bases stayed unmatched. The CDR3 is 14 amino acids. Germline values: CDR1 LNHDA, CDR2 SQIVND (reference sequence). CDR3: CASRDRGQIYGYTF. The CDR3 DNA sequence: TGTGCCAGTAGGGACAGGGGGCAGATCTATGGCTACACCTTC.

This clone appeared a single time. The V call is TRBV7-2, the J call TRBJ2-7, with 14 positions matching TRBD2. This CDR3 is 16 amino acids long. With 1 base clipped from V and 2 bases from J, the junction kept 1 base outside the gene matches. CDR1 and CDR2 from the germline V gene are SGHTA and FQGNSA. The CDR3 bases are TGTGCCAGCAGCTTAGGACTAGCGGGAGGGGCCTACGAGCAGTACTTC. Translated, it gives CASSLGLAGGAYEQYF.

The J gene is TRBJ2-5, the V gene TRBV7-9; 13 bases map to TRBD2. Germline CDR1 and CDR2: SEHNR and FQNEAQ (reference sequence). With 5 bases clipped from V and 3 bases from J, the junction kept 12 bases outside the gene matches. CDR3 size: 18 residues. Written as DNA, the CDR3 is TGTGCCAGCAGCGTAACTAGCGGGAGGGCCCTTGGGAAAGAGACCCAGTACTTC. This translates into CASSVTSGRALGKETQYF.

The genes are TRBV5-1 and TRBJ1-2, with D unresolved. V was shortened by 0 bases and J by 7 bases, with 16 bases between the two germline ends. Germline V gives CDR1 SGHRS, CDR2 YFSETQ. The CDR3 consists of 15 residues. The CDR3 spells CASSLEVRGNGGYTF. The CDR3 DNA is TGCGCCAGCAGCTTGGAAGTCAGAGGTAACGGTGGCTACACCTTC.

The chain recombines TRBV6-6 with TRBJ1-1; a possible D gene is TRBD1 (6 bases). V was pared by 5 bases and J by 8 bases, with 15 bases between. This CDR3 is 13 amino acids long. Germline V gene sequence: CDR1 MNHNY, CDR2 SVGAGI (reference sequence). The CDR3 loop reads CASSHQPGTEAFF. CDR3 nucleotide sequence: TGTGCCAGCAGTCATCAACCCGGGACAGAAGCTTTCTTT.